A selection of T cell receptor beta chains follows, all from one sample in a study of cytomegalovirus exposure and HLA in healthy donors. The data were produced by immunoSEQ multiplex PCR, yet TCRdb's version contains in-frame clones alone and is incomplete. This table has 200,000 to 250,000 clones, about 89% appearing once. Sequencing input: PBMCs. Receptor source: a woman younger than 30 in good health and CMV-seronegative. Each CDR3 is given without its conserved first and last residue. Each record gives: CDR3 length, J gene, V gene, CDR3 protein.

CDR3 length: 11
J gene: TRBJ1-1
V gene: TRBV19
CDR3 protein: ASSQGLWTEAF

CDR3 length: 12
J gene: TRBJ2-1
V gene: TRBV27
CDR3 protein: ASSSSGRYNEQF

CDR3 length: 12
J gene: TRBJ2-7
V gene: TRBV2
CDR3 protein: ASSPSMSPTKQY

CDR3 length: 10
J gene: TRBJ1-2
V gene: TRBV6-6
CDR3 protein: ASSVGGYGYT

CDR3 length: 15
J gene: TRBJ2-1
V gene: TRBV9
CDR3 protein: ASSLDRGQPSYNEQF

CDR3 length: 13
J gene: TRBJ2-5
V gene: TRBV5-1
CDR3 protein: ASSSMTGLQETQY

CDR3 length: 13
J gene: TRBJ2-1
V gene: TRBV7-2
CDR3 protein: ASSLGRERNGEQF

CDR3 length: 10
J gene: TRBJ2-3
V gene: TRBV29-1
CDR3 protein: SVEGHTDTQY

CDR3 length: 13
J gene: TRBJ1-6
V gene: TRBV6-1
CDR3 protein: ASSARTGSGSPLH

CDR3 length: 10
J gene: TRBJ1-1
V gene: TRBV29-1
CDR3 protein: TLARGNTEAF

CDR3 length: 15
J gene: TRBJ1-5
V gene: TRBV19
CDR3 protein: ASSIDQWTGVLQPQH

CDR3 length: 13
J gene: TRBJ2-3
V gene: TRBV4-3
CDR3 protein: ASSQELADTDTQY

CDR3 length: 14
J gene: TRBJ1-5
V gene: TRBV27
CDR3 protein: ASSIIGPRHNQPQH

CDR3 length: 12
J gene: TRBJ2-7
V gene: TRBV7-9
CDR3 protein: ASSYHSDAYEQY

CDR3 length: 15
J gene: TRBJ2-3
V gene: TRBV27
CDR3 protein: ASSKGGPTLFTDTQY

CDR3 length: 13
J gene: TRBJ2-2
V gene: TRBV5-1
CDR3 protein: ASSLLGQGAGELF

CDR3 length: 14
J gene: TRBJ1-5
V gene: TRBV5-1
CDR3 protein: ASSLLGLGQGQPQH

CDR3 length: 14
J gene: TRBJ2-1
V gene: TRBV10-1
CDR3 protein: ASSERAGAQGNEQF

CDR3 length: 11
J gene: TRBJ2-7
V gene: TRBV6-5
CDR3 protein: ASSYGDSYEQY

CDR3 length: 14
J gene: TRBJ2-2
V gene: TRBV2
CDR3 protein: ASFSGPQAGTGELF

CDR3 length: 12
J gene: TRBJ1-1
V gene: TRBV13
CDR3 protein: ASSPGTPGDEAF

CDR3 length: 15
J gene: TRBJ1-5
V gene: TRBV2
CDR3 protein: ASKGEGAETSNQPQH

CDR3 length: 10
J gene: TRBJ2-3
V gene: TRBV5-6
CDR3 protein: ASSPSGDTQY

CDR3 length: 13
J gene: TRBJ2-3
V gene: TRBV29-1
CDR3 protein: SVRSWGGGTDTQY

CDR3 length: 13
J gene: TRBJ2-1
V gene: TRBV13
CDR3 protein: ASSPRGRAYNEQF

CDR3 length: 15
J gene: TRBJ2-3
V gene: TRBV2
CDR3 protein: ASSEIGLAVSTDTQY

CDR3 length: 12
J gene: TRBJ2-3
V gene: TRBV6-4
CDR3 protein: ASSVAGGTDTQY

CDR3 length: 12
J gene: TRBJ2-1
V gene: TRBV6-1
CDR3 protein: ATCWTSGYNEQF

CDR3 length: 10
J gene: TRBJ2-7
V gene: TRBV29-1
CDR3 protein: SYKTVTYEQY

CDR3 length: 15
J gene: TRBJ2-1
V gene: TRBV7-2
CDR3 protein: ASSFRLAGHSYNEQF

CDR3 length: 12
J gene: TRBJ1-2
V gene: TRBV12-1
CDR3 protein: ASSSPGVVEGYT

CDR3 length: 11
J gene: TRBJ2-7
V gene: TRBV15
CDR3 protein: ATSRDREGRPY

CDR3 length: 11
J gene: TRBJ1-1
V gene: TRBV6-1
CDR3 protein: ASSFEESTEAF

CDR3 length: 13
J gene: TRBJ1-2
V gene: TRBV7-9
CDR3 protein: SSSLAGALIYGYT

CDR3 length: 12
J gene: TRBJ1-2
V gene: TRBV4-3
CDR3 protein: ASSQGTGLYGYT

CDR3 length: 16
J gene: TRBJ2-6
V gene: TRBV2
CDR3 protein: ASSTNPGARDGANVLT

CDR3 length: 13
J gene: TRBJ2-2
V gene: TRBV19
CDR3 protein: ASSIPDWVTGELF

CDR3 length: 10
J gene: TRBJ1-3
V gene: TRBV29-1
CDR3 protein: SAGTAGNTIY

CDR3 length: 11
J gene: TRBJ2-7
V gene: TRBV4-1
CDR3 protein: ASSPGLSYEQY

CDR3 length: 13
J gene: TRBJ2-7
V gene: TRBV7-8
CDR3 protein: ASSYAGDRGSEQY

CDR3 length: 14
J gene: TRBJ1-6
V gene: TRBV5-4
CDR3 protein: ASSLKGGNGVSPLH

CDR3 length: 21
J gene: TRBJ2-4
V gene: TRBV30
CDR3 protein: AWSVNPIAGGREYHDGKNIQY

CDR3 length: 16
J gene: TRBJ2-6
V gene: TRBV9
CDR3 protein: ASSTSGTPSSGANVLT

CDR3 length: 13
J gene: TRBJ1-5
V gene: TRBV4-2
CDR3 protein: ASSPDAGQGFVSH

CDR3 length: 13
J gene: TRBJ1-1
V gene: TRBV2
CDR3 protein: ASSEQGALNTEAF

CDR3 length: 14
J gene: TRBJ2-1
V gene: TRBV7-2
CDR3 protein: ASSLVATSSLQEQF

CDR3 length: 14
J gene: TRBJ2-1
V gene: TRBV10-3
CDR3 protein: AISGTSGNTYNEQF

CDR3 length: 11
J gene: TRBJ2-7
V gene: TRBV9
CDR3 protein: ASSVTPQDEQY

CDR3 length: 11
J gene: NA
V gene: TRBV5-4
CDR3 protein: ASSLEAGNEQY

CDR3 length: 15
J gene: TRBJ2-7
V gene: TRBV13
CDR3 protein: ASSLGLRGWGIYEQY

CDR3 length: 14
J gene: TRBJ2-7
V gene: TRBV27
CDR3 protein: ASSPVSSGGPYEQY